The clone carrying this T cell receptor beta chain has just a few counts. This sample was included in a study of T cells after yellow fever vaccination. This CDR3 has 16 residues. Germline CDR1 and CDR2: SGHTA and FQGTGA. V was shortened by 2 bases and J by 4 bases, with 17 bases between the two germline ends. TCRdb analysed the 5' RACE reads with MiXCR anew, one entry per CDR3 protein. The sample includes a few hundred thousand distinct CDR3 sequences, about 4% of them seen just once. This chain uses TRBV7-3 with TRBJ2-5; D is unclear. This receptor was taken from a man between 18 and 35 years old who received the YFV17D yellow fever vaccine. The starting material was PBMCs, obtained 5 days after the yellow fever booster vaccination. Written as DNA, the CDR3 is TGTGCCAGCAGCTTAGGTCCGAAAGGGTTCGGAGAGACCCAGTACTTC. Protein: CASSLGPKGFGETQYF. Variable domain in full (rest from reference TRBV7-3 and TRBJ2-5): GAGVSQTPSNKVTEKGKYVELRCDPISGHTALYWYRQSLGQGPEFLIYFQGTGAADDSGLPNDRFFAVRPEGSVSTLKIQRTERGDSAVYLCASSLGPKGFGETQYFGPGTRLLVL.